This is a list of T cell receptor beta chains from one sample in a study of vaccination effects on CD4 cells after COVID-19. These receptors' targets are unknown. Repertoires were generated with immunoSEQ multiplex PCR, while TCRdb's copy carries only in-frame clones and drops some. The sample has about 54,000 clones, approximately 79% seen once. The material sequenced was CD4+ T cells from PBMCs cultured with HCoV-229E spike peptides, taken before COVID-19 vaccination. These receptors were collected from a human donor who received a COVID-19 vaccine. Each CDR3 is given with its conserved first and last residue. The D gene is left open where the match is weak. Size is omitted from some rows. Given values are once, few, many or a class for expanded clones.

CDR3 DNA: TGTGCCAGCAGCGCGCCGGGGGGCTTCAACAATGAGCAGTTCTTC
CDR3 protein: CASSAPGGFNNEQFF
clone size: NA
V gene: TRBV9
J gene: TRBJ2-1
D gene: NA

CDR3 DNA: TGCGCCAGCAGCTTCCGTCCGGGGAACACTGAAGCTTTCTTT
CDR3 protein: CASSFRPGNTEAFF
clone size: few
V gene: TRBV5-1
J gene: TRBJ1-1
D gene: NA

CDR3 DNA: TGTGCCAGCAGTTCTGGACAGGTTAGCAATCAGCCCCAGCATTTT
CDR3 protein: CASSSGQVSNQPQHF
clone size: NA
V gene: TRBV2
J gene: TRBJ1-5
D gene: TRBD1

CDR3 DNA: TGTGCCAGCAGGGAAACCAATCTAGCGAATGAGCAGTTCTTC
CDR3 protein: CASRETNLANEQFF
clone size: NA
V gene: TRBV2
J gene: TRBJ2-1
D gene: NA

CDR3 DNA: TGTGCCAGCAGCGCGCCAGGGGGCGAAGTCACCGGGGAGCTGTTTTTT
CDR3 protein: CASSAPGGEVTGELFF
clone size: NA
V gene: TRBV9
J gene: TRBJ2-2
D gene: TRBD1

CDR3 DNA: TGTGCCAGTAGTATAGCCGGGACTAATGAGCAGTTCTTC
CDR3 protein: CASSIAGTNEQFF
clone size: once
V gene: TRBV19
J gene: TRBJ2-1
D gene: NA

CDR3 DNA: TGCGCCAGCAGTGATTCGGGTACCTATGGCTACACCTTC
CDR3 protein: CASSDSGTYGYTF
clone size: NA
V gene: TRBV10-1
J gene: TRBJ1-2
D gene: NA

CDR3 DNA: TGTGCCAGCAGCTTAACGACGGGGTCCTACAATGAGCAGTTCTTC
CDR3 protein: CASSLTTGSYNEQFF
clone size: few
V gene: TRBV7-2
J gene: TRBJ2-1
D gene: NA

CDR3 DNA: TGTGCCAGCAGCTTAGCCGGGGTGAACACTGAAGCTTTCTTT
CDR3 protein: CASSLAGVNTEAFF
clone size: NA
V gene: TRBV7-8
J gene: TRBJ1-1
D gene: NA

CDR3 DNA: TGTGCCAGCAGCCCCCTTACTGAAGCTTTCTTT
CDR3 protein: CASSPLTEAFF
clone size: NA
V gene: TRBV28
J gene: TRBJ1-1
D gene: NA

CDR3 DNA: TGTGCCAGCTCAAAGATGACTAGCTCTCGCACAGATACGCAGTATTTT
CDR3 protein: CASSKMTSSRTDTQYF
clone size: medium-sized
V gene: TRBV18
J gene: TRBJ2-3
D gene: TRBD2

CDR3 DNA: TGTGCCAGCTCGTCCGATCGTGGAAACACCATATATTTT
CDR3 protein: CASSSDRGNTIYF
clone size: NA
V gene: TRBV18
J gene: TRBJ1-3
D gene: NA

CDR3 DNA: TGTGCCTGGAGTGAAGGGGGGTCTAGGTTTGAAAAACTGTTTTTT
CDR3 protein: CAWSEGGSRFEKLFF
clone size: NA
V gene: TRBV30
J gene: TRBJ1-4
D gene: NA

CDR3 DNA: TGTGCCAGTAGTATAGCCAACGCTGGAAACACCATATATTTT
CDR3 protein: CASSIANAGNTIYF
clone size: NA
V gene: TRBV19
J gene: TRBJ1-3
D gene: NA

CDR3 DNA: TGTGCCTGGAATAAACAACAGGGATGGAACTATGGCTACACCTTC
CDR3 protein: CAWNKQQGWNYGYTF
clone size: NA
V gene: TRBV30
J gene: TRBJ1-2
D gene: NA

CDR3 DNA: TGTGCCAGTAGCCCCAGGGGGGTTGGGGGAAACATTCAGTACTTC
CDR3 protein: CASSPRGVGGNIQYF
clone size: NA
V gene: TRBV19
J gene: TRBJ2-4
D gene: NA

CDR3 DNA: TGTGCCAGCAGTTACACAGACATGAACACTGAAGCTTTCTTT
CDR3 protein: CASSYTDMNTEAFF
clone size: NA
V gene: TRBV6-5
J gene: TRBJ1-1
D gene: NA

CDR3 DNA: TGTGCCAGCAGTGAAGCAAGAGGGATCGATTCACCCCTCCACTTT
CDR3 protein: CASSEARGIDSPLHF
clone size: NA
V gene: TRBV6-1
J gene: TRBJ1-6
D gene: NA

CDR3 DNA: TGTGCCACCAGCAGAGATGAGAGGGGGGCAGTCGGGGAGCTGTTTTTT
CDR3 protein: CATSRDERGAVGELFF
clone size: NA
V gene: TRBV15
J gene: TRBJ2-2
D gene: NA

CDR3 DNA: TGCGCCAGCAGCCAACCCCCGGGGTGGAACACTGAAGCTTTCTTT
CDR3 protein: CASSQPPGWNTEAFF
clone size: NA
V gene: TRBV4-1
J gene: TRBJ1-1
D gene: NA

CDR3 DNA: TGTGCCACCAGCAGACAGACGGGAGATCAGCCCCAGCATTTT
CDR3 protein: CATSRQTGDQPQHF
clone size: NA
V gene: TRBV15
J gene: TRBJ1-5
D gene: NA

CDR3 DNA: TGTGCCAGCAGAGTACCAACAGGGGGCGATTCACCCCTCCACTTT
CDR3 protein: CASRVPTGGDSPLHF
clone size: NA
V gene: TRBV28
J gene: TRBJ1-6
D gene: TRBD1

CDR3 DNA: TGTGCCAGCAGGAGGGTCGGCACCGGGGAGCTGTTTTTT
CDR3 protein: CASRRVGTGELFF
clone size: once
V gene: TRBV6-5
J gene: TRBJ2-2
D gene: NA

CDR3 DNA: TGCGCCAGCAGCTTGGAAGGGACAGGGGTTTCACCCCTCCACTTT
CDR3 protein: CASSLEGTGVSPLHF
clone size: NA
V gene: TRBV5-1
J gene: TRBJ1-6
D gene: TRBD1

CDR3 DNA: TGTGCCAGCACCGACAGATCAACTAATGAAAAACTGTTTTTT
CDR3 protein: CASTDRSTNEKLFF
clone size: NA
V gene: TRBV6-5
J gene: TRBJ1-4
D gene: NA

CDR3 DNA: TGTGCCAGCAGTACTCTGCGGGTCACCGGGGAGCTGTTTTTT
CDR3 protein: CASSTLRVTGELFF
clone size: NA
V gene: TRBV5-4
J gene: TRBJ2-2
D gene: NA

CDR3 DNA: TGTGCCTGGAGTGTTCCCCGCAGACAAGCTTTCTTT
CDR3 protein: CAWSVPRRQAFF
clone size: NA
V gene: TRBV30
J gene: TRBJ1-1
D gene: NA

CDR3 DNA: TGTGCCAGCAGCTTAGGGACCGTGGGACCACCCCTCCACTTT
CDR3 protein: CASSLGTVGPPLHF
clone size: NA
V gene: TRBV7-8
J gene: TRBJ1-6
D gene: NA

CDR3 DNA: TGCGCCAGCAGCCCACCACAGGCAGGGGTCTATCCCCACTATGGCTACACCTTC
CDR3 protein: CASSPPQAGVYPHYGYTF
clone size: NA
V gene: TRBV5-1
J gene: TRBJ1-2
D gene: NA

CDR3 DNA: TGTGCCACCAGTGATCCCGGACAGTACAAATACACCTTC
CDR3 protein: CATSDPGQYKYTF
clone size: NA
V gene: TRBV24-1
J gene: TRBJ1-2
D gene: NA

CDR3 DNA: TGTGCCAGCAGCCAAGTCCGGGGACACACAGATACGCAGTATTTT
CDR3 protein: CASSQVRGHTDTQYF
clone size: once
V gene: TRBV3-1/TRBV3-2
J gene: TRBJ2-3
D gene: NA